A selection of T cell receptor beta chains follows, all from one sample in a study of T cells in Graves' hyperthyroidism and ophthalmopathy. TCRdb itself ran the multiplex PCR reads through MiXCR, one entry per CDR3 protein. The sample contains hundreds of thousands of distinct CDR3 sequences, roughly 14% of which appear only once. Sequenced: blood. The receptors stem from a woman aged 50 to 60 with Graves' ophthalmopathy. Each CDR3 is given with its conserved first and last residue. A D gene is named only where the DNA matches it firmly. For some rows the clone size is stated as once, few or many, or as a class when expanded; others skip it.

TRBJ1-4 - TRBV28 - TGTGCCAGCAGTTTAAAGGAAAAACTGTTTTTT CASSLKEKLFF
TRBJ1-5 - TRBV7-8 many TGTGCCAGCAGCTTATATACCCTCAACGGCAATCAGCCCCAGCATTTT CASSLYTLNGNQPQHF
TRBJ2-2 TRBD2 TRBV7-6 many TGTGCCAGCAGCTGGCAAGCGGGAGCGACCGGGGAGCTGTTTTTT CASSWQAGATGELFF
TRBJ1-3 TRBD1 TRBV24-1 few TGTGCCACCAGTGACTCGGACAGGAGGTGGAACACCATATATTTT CATSDSDRRWNTIYF
TRBJ2-7 - TRBV20-1 many TGCAGTGCTCCGCCCGGGAGCTCATCACAGCAGTACTTC CSAPPGSSSQQYF
TRBJ2-1 TRBD2 TRBV7-2 - TGTGCCGGCAGCTTCTCTGGCTGGGGTCGCGGGAGGGCCACCAATGAGCAGTTCTTC CAGSFSGWGRGRATNEQFF
TRBJ2-1 TRBD2 TRBV29-1 - TGCAGCGCCCCTTTGCGGGGGATGAGAAATGAGCAGTTCTTC CSAPLRGMRNEQFF
TRBJ2-1 - TRBV19 few TGTGCCAGTAGTCCAGCCGCGCAGGGAAGCAATGAGCAGTTCTTC CASSPAAQGSNEQFF
TRBJ1-1 - TRBV6-1 many TGTGCCAGCAACCCAAGGAGGGGAGAGGTTTTCTTT CASNPRRGEVFF
TRBJ2-4 - TRBV11-2 many TGTGCCAGCAGCTTAGATCGTGGGGGCAACATTCAGTACTTC CASSLDRGGNIQYF
TRBJ2-1 TRBD2 TRBV20-1 many TGCAGTGCTAGAAAACACACCGGGACTAGCATTTACAATGAGCAGTTCTTC CSARKHTGTSIYNEQFF
TRBJ1-1 - TRBV2 many TGTGCCAGCAGTGAATGGCAGGGGAACACTGAAGCTTTCTTT CASSEWQGNTEAFF
TRBJ1-2 - TRBV29-1 - TGCAGCGTTGAAGACACAGTGCAATGGTTCGGTTTGGACTACACCTTC CSVEDTVQWFGLDYTF
TRBJ1-4 TRBD1 TRBV7-2 many TGTGCCAGCAGCATAAGCCCGGGACAGGGAGGAGAAAAACTGTTTTTT CASSISPGQGGEKLFF